This TCR beta chain stems from a study of early T cells in non-severe SARS-CoV-2 infection. The CDR3 is 10 residues long. Germline V lookup: CDR1 MNHEY, CDR2 SVGAGI. V dropped 5 bases and J dropped 8 bases, with 4 bases sitting between them. This clonotype was detected ten times or more. TCRdb reprocessed the 5' RACE reads via MiXCR and lists one record per CDR3 protein. The table shows over 35,000 distinct CDR3 sequences, with about 6.5% occurring only once. This clonotype was sampled from an adult who was a healthcare worker with PCR-confirmed SARS-CoV-2 infection or an uninfected control (not recorded which). The V call is TRBV6-5, the J call TRBJ2-1, with no clear D. Source: whole blood, taken at baseline. CDR3 sequence: CASSGDEQFF. Written as DNA, the CDR3 is TGTGCCAGCAGTGGGGATGAGCAGTTCTTC.